This T cell receptor beta chain was retrieved from a study of spatial heterogeneity in lung cancer. TCRdb reprocessed the 5' RACE reads via MiXCR and lists one record per CDR3 protein. The sample carries about 48,000 distinct CDR3 sequences, approximately 5.3% recorded once. This clonotype was counted ten times or more. The V segment lost 0 bases and the J segment 3 bases; nucleotides outside the gene matches: 8. In germline, CDR1 is LNHNV, CDR2 YYDKDF (reference sequence). This CDR3 is built from 16 residues. Time point meaning: sample taken at primary tumor resection. The input material, whole RNA from tumor, nontumor lung or frozen PBMC, was sequenced unsorted.

Sequencing used PBMCs, obtained at surgery. The V and J genes are TRBV15 and TRBJ2-7; 7 bases match TRBD2. The source of this sequence is a male donor with early-stage non-small cell lung cancer. DNA for the CDR3: TGTGCCACCAGCAGAGAGTCTGCGGGAGCCGTCTACGAGCAGTACTTC. Protein: CATSRESAGAVYEQYF.